This TCR beta chain was sequenced during a study of T cell responses to AZD1222 COVID-19 vaccine. General observations from the study: Nearly half of the spike-specific TCRs reportedly recognize variant regions that carry no mutations. None of the repertoires were sampled until the peak T cell response had passed. There were mostly white British donors and more females than males, and clonal diversity was possibly underestimated.

In the case of this clone: Its antigen is undetermined.

The germline V gene encodes CDR1 MNHEY and CDR2 SVGAGI. Trimming removed 6 bases from V and 0 bases from J, with 11 bases in between. This CDR3 has 14 residues. Measured with immunoSEQ multiplex PCR; TCRdb has only the in-frame clones, and not every one. Here the sample spans about 49,000 clones, 65% to 85% being singletons. Specimen: peripheral blood, collected on day 0 of MenACWY control vaccination. This TCR was sampled from an adult in good health. The V gene is TRBV6-5, the J gene TRBJ1-1; unclear D gene. CDR3 residues: CASSPGRMNTEAFF. CDR3 sequence (DNA): TGTGCCAGCAGCCCCGGACGGATGAACACTGAAGCTTTCTTT.